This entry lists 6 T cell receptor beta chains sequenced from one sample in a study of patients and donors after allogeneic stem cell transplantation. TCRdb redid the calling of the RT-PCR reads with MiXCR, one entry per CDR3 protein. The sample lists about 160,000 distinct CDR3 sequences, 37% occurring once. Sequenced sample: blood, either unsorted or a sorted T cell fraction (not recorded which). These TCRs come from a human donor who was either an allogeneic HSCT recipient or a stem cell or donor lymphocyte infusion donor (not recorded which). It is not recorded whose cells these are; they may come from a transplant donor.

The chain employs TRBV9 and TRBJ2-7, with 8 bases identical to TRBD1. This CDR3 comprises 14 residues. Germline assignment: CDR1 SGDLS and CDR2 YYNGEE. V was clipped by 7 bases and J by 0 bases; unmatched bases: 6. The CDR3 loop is CASPRDRSSYEQYV. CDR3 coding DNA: TGTGCCAGCCCCCGGGACAGGAGCTCCTACGAGCAGTACGTC.

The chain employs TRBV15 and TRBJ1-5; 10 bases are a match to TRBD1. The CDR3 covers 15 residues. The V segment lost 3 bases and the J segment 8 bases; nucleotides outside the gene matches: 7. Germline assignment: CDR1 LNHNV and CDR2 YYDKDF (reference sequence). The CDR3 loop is CATSRGQGTIEPQHF. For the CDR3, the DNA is TGTGCCACCAGCAGGGGACAGGGGACAATAGAGCCCCAGCATTTT. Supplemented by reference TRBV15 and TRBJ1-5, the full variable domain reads DAMVIQNPRYQVTQFGKPVTLSCSQTLNHNVMYWYQQKSSQAPKLLFHYYDKDFNNEADTPDNFQSRRPNTSFCFLDIRSPGLGDTAMYLCATSRGQGTIEPQHFGDGTRLSIL.

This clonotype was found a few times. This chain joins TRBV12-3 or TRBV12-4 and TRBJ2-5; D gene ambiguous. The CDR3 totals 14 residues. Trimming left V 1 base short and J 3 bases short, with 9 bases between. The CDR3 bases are TGTGCCAGCAGTTTAGGTAGTTCCAAAGAGACCCAGTACTTC. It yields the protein CASSLGSSKETQYF.

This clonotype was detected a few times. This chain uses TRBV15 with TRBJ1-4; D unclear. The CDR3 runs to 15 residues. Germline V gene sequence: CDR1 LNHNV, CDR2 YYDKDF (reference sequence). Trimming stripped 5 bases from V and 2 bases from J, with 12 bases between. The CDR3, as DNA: TGTGCCACCAGCTTGCAGGAAGGGACTAATGAAAAACTGTTTTTT. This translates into CATSLQEGTNEKLFF.

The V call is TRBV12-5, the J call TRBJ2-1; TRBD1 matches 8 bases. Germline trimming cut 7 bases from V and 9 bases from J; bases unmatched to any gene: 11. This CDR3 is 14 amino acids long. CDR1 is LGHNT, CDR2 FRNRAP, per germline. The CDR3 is CASAQDREWVEQFF. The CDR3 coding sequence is TGTGCTAGTGCCCAGGACAGGGAATGGGTTGAGCAGTTCTTC.

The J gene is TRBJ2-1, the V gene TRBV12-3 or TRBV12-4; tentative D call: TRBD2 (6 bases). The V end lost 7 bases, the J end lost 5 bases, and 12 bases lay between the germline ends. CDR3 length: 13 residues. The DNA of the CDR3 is TGTGCCAGCAAGACTAGACTCCACAATGAGCAGTTCTTC. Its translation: CASKTRLHNEQFF.